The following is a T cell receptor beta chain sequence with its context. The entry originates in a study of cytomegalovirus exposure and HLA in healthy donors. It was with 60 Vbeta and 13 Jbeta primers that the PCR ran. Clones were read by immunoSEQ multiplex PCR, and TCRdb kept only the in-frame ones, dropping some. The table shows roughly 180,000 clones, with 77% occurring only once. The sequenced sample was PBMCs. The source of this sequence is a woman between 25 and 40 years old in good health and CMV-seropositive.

CDR3 DNA sequence: TGTGCCTGGATCCGGAGCGGGCCGAGCACAGATACGCAGTATTTT. It is translated as CAWIRSGPSTDTQYF. This chain links TRBV30 with TRBJ2-3; TRBD2 is a possible D gene (6 bases). CDR3 length: 15 residues. Per the germline V gene, CDR1 is GTSNPN and CDR2 is SVGIG (reference sequence). Trimming took 4 bases from V and 0 from J, leaving 14 bases between them.